These T cell receptor beta chains were read from a single sample in a study of blood T cells in healthy people across ages. TCRdb reprocessed the 5' RACE reads with MiXCR, giving one entry per CDR3 protein. The table records about 1.4 million distinct CDR3 sequences, roughly 64% of them present only once. Sequenced: blood. These receptor sequences come from a young man in good health. Each CDR3 is given with its conserved first and last residue. The D gene is left open where the match is weak. The size of a clone is reported for some rows only, either as once, few or many, or as a class for expanded clones.

TRBV4-3	few	.	TRBJ2-5	TGCGCCAGCAGCCAATTGACTAGGGAGGAAGAGACCCAGTACTTC	CASSQLTREEETQYF
TRBV10-3	.	TRBD2	TRBJ2-3	TGTGCCAGGCCCTGGCGGGAGATAAGCACAGATACGCAGTATTTT	CARPWREISTDTQYF
TRBV25-1	few	.	TRBJ1-6	TGTGCCAGCAGTGAGAGCTCCTATAATTCACCCCTCCACTTT	CASSESSYNSPLHF
TRBV7-9	few	.	TRBJ2-7	TGTGCCAGCAGCCCGAGCGACAGACCTTACGAGCAGTACTTC	CASSPSDRPYEQYF
TRBV5-1	.	TRBD2	TRBJ2-2	TGCGCCAGCAGCACGGGAACTAGCGTGGAGCTGTTTTTT	CASSTGTSVELFF
TRBV7-9	.	TRBD1	TRBJ2-7	TGTGCCAGCAGAGGGACAGAAACCTACGAGCAGTACTTC	CASRGTETYEQYF
TRBV9	.	TRBD1	TRBJ1-6	TGTGCCAGCAGCGTAGAAGGTGGTTGGAGGGACAGGTCACCCCTCCACTTT	CASSVEGGWRDRSPLHF
TRBV20-1	.	.	TRBJ2-1	TGCAGTGCAACCAGAGCTGGACTCCTCTACAATGGGCAGTTCTTC	CSATRAGLLYNGQFF
TRBV2	.	TRBD1	TRBJ2-5	TGTGCCAGCAGTGAAGCGATTGGACAGGTGGGGTACTTC	CASSEAIGQVGYF
TRBV12-3/TRBV12-4	once	TRBD2	TRBJ2-3	TGTGCCAGCAGTCTACTAGCGGGGGGGAGAGCAGATACGCAGTATTTT	CASSLLAGGRADTQYF
TRBV20-1	.	.	TRBJ2-7	TGCAGTGCTATCCGGTCGGGGTTCCCCTCCTACGAGCAGTACTTC	CSAIRSGFPSYEQYF
TRBV6-5	.	.	TRBJ1-2	TGTGCCAGCAGCCAGAACCCAGGAATATATGGCTACACCTTC	CASSQNPGIYGYTF
TRBV28	few	.	TRBJ2-3	TGTGCCAGCAGTTTAGGGGCAGGGCTCACAGATACGCAGTATTTT	CASSLGAGLTDTQYF
TRBV9	.	.	TRBJ1-1	TGTGCCAGCAGCACCGGAGGGGTGGAAGCTTTCTTT	CASSTGGVEAFF
TRBV3-1	.	.	TRBJ1-6	TGTGCCAGCAGCCAAAGACTTACTGGGGTCTCCTATAATTCACCCCTCCACTTT	CASSQRLTGVSYNSPLHF
TRBV7-2	.	TRBD1	TRBJ1-5	TGTGCCAGCAGCCCTCGACAGGGAGGGTTAGGGCCCCAGCATTTT	CASSPRQGGLGPQHF
TRBV27	few	.	TRBJ1-2	TGTGCCAGCAGTTGGAACCGGGACACCCTGCCCTACTATGGCTACACCTTC	CASSWNRDTLPYYGYTF
TRBV6-5	.	TRBD2	TRBJ2-5	TGTGCCTCCCGTACCGGGACTAGCGGGGGGTATGAGACCCAGTACTTC	CASRTGTSGGYETQYF
TRBV6-5	.	.	TRBJ2-3	TGTGCCAGCAGTGGGGGGGGGCCAAGCACAGATACGCAGTATTTT	CASSGGGPSTDTQYF
TRBV11-2	.	TRBD1	TRBJ1-5	TGTGCCAGCAGCTTTGGGGCCGGGACAGGGGATCAGCCCCAGCATTTT	CASSFGAGTGDQPQHF
TRBV5-5	.	.	TRBJ2-7	TGTGCCAGCAGCTTGGAGGGGCGGTCTTTGGACGAGCAGTACTTC	CASSLEGRSLDEQYF
TRBV20-1	.	TRBD2	TRBJ2-3	TGCAGTGCAAGTAGGGGACTAGCGGGGATATCTGGGTTCACAGATACGCAGTATTTT	CSASRGLAGISGFTDTQYF
TRBV7-9	few	TRBD2	TRBJ2-3	TGTGCCAGCAGATTTAGCGGGGGCACAGATACGCAGTATTTT	CASRFSGGTDTQYF
TRBV10-2	.	.	TRBJ1-5	TGCGCCAGCAGTGAGACCCTAGATAGCAATCAGCCCCAGCATTTT	CASSETLDSNQPQHF
TRBV12-3/TRBV12-4	few	.	TRBJ2-7	TGTGCCAGTAAACAAGACAGCACCTACGAGCAGTACTTC	CASKQDSTYEQYF
TRBV14	once	.	TRBJ1-1	TGTGCCAGCAGCCACCGAGCCGGCACTGAAGCTTTCTTT	CASSHRAGTEAFF
TRBV30	once	.	TRBJ2-7	TGTGCCTGGAGGGGGGCGGGGTCGAAGTCCTACGAGCAGTACTTC	CAWRGAGSKSYEQYF
TRBV13	.	TRBD2	TRBJ2-3	TGTGCCAGCAGCTGGAGGCTAGCGGGTACGACAGATACGCAGTATTTT	CASSWRLAGTTDTQYF
TRBV10-3	few	.	TRBJ2-3	TGTGCCATCAAGGGGCAGGGTACAGATACGCAGTATTTT	CAIKGQGTDTQYF
TRBV3-1	.	TRBD1	TRBJ1-2	TGTGCCAGCAGCCAAGAGGGGACAGACGGCTACACCTTC	CASSQEGTDGYTF
TRBV20-1	.	.	TRBJ2-1	TGCAGTGCTAGAATGGCTCATCAGGCCAGTGAGCAGTTCTTC	CSARMAHQASEQFF
TRBV5-1	.	.	TRBJ2-3	TGCGCCAGCAGAAGGGCTAGCGAGGCAGATACGCAGTATTTT	CASRRASEADTQYF
TRBV28	.	.	TRBJ2-1	TGTGCCAGCAGTTTTTTGGGTATTGAGCAGTTCTTC	CASSFLGIEQFF
TRBV29-1	few	.	TRBJ1-5	TGCAGCGTTCTCGAGGGTTCGGGCAATCAGCCCCAGCATTTT	CSVLEGSGNQPQHF
TRBV29-1	.	.	TRBJ1-2	TGCAGCGTTGAGGGCGGGGGCTGGTATGGCTACACCTTC	CSVEGGGWYGYTF
TRBV20-1	.	.	TRBJ2-3	TGCAGTGCCCGACGGATTCTAACAGATACGCAGTATTTT	CSARRILTDTQYF
TRBV29-1	.	TRBD2	TRBJ2-3	TGCAGCGTTGAAGATAGCGGGGGACACGCAAGACTAGCGACACTAGATACGCAGTATTTT	CSVEDSGGHARLATLDTQYF